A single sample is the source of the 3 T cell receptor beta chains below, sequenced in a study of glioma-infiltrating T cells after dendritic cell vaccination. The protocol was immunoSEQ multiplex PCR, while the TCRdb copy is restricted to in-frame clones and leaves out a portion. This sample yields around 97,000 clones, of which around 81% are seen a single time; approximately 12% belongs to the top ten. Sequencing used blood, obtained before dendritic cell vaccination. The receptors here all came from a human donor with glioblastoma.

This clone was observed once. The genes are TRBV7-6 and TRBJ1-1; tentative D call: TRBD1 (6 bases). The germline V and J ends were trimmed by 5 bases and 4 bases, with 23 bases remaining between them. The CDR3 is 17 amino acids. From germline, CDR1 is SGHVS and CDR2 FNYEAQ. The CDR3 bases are TGTGCCAGCAGCAAAACGATACCCGAAGGGGGTGGCACTGAAGCTTTCTTT. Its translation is CASSKTIPEGGGTEAFF.

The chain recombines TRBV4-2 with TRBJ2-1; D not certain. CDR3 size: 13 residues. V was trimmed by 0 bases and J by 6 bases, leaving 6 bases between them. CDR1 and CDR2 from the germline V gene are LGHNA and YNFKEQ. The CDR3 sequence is CASSQDPGNEQFF. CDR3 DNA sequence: TGTGCCAGCAGCCAAGATCCGGGCAATGAGCAGTTCTTC.

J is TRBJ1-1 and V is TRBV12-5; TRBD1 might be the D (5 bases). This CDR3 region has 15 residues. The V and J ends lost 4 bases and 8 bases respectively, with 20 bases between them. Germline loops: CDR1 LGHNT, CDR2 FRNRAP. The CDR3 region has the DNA TGTGCTAGTGGTTGGGGCGGACACCTGTTTAGCGAAGCTTTCTTT. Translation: CASGWGGHLFSEAFF.